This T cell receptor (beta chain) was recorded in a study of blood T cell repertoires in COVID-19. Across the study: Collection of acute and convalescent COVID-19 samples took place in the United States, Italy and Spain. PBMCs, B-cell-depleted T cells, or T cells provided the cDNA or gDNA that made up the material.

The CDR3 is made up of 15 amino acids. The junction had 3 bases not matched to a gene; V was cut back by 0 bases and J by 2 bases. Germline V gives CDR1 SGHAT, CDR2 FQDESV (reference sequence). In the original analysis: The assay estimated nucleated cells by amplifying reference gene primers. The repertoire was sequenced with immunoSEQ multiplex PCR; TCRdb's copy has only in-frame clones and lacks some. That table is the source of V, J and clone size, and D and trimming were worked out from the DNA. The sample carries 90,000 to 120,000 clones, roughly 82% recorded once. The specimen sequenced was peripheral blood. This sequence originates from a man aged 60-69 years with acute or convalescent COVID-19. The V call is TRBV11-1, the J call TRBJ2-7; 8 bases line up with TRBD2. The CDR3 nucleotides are TGTGCCAGCAGCTTAGCCGGGACTAGGGCCTACGAGCAGTACTTC. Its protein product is CASSLAGTRAYEQYF. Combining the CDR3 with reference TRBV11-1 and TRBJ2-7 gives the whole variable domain EAEVAQSPRYKITEKSQAVAFWCDPISGHATLYWYRQILGQGPELLVQFQDESVVDDSQLPKDRFSAERLKGVDSTLKIQPAELGDSAMYLCASSLAGTRAYEQYFGPGTRLTVT.